Listed here are 24 T cell receptor beta chains from one sample, sequenced in a study of cytomegalovirus exposure and HLA in healthy donors. Profiled with immunoSEQ multiplex PCR; TCRdb holds only in-frame clones, not every one. The sample includes around 150,000 clones, 70% to 90% of them seen just once. Material for sequencing was PBMCs. The source of these receptors is a woman in her late teens or twenties in good health and CMV-seronegative.

The V call is TRBV4-1, the J call TRBJ1-1, with 8 bases matching TRBD1. Per the germline V gene, CDR1 is MGHRA and CDR2 is YSYEKL. The CDR3 loop spans 16 amino acids. The junction had 9 bases not matched to a gene; V was cut back by 0 bases and J by 6 bases. Here the CDR3 reads CASSQEPGPRGPEAFF. Written as DNA, the CDR3 is TGCGCCAGCAGCCAAGAACCGGGCCCCAGGGGGCCTGAAGCTTTCTTT.

V gene TRBV9 combines with J gene TRBJ2-3; 7 bases agree with TRBD2. This CDR3 has 14 amino acids. Germline values: CDR1 SGDLS, CDR2 YYNGEE. Unmatched junction bases numbered 4, after V lost 3 bases and J lost 3 bases. This CDR3 is CASSATSLTDTQYF. The DNA of the CDR3 is TGTGCCAGCAGCGCGACTAGCTTAACAGATACGCAGTATTTT.

V usage is TRBV29-1 and J usage is TRBJ1-3; D uncertain. Germline loops: CDR1 SQVTM, CDR2 ANQGSEA. V shed 6 bases and J shed 4 bases, with 10 bases lying between them. CDR3 length: 12 amino acids. The CDR3: CSVVDWGNTIYF. CDR3 bases: TGCAGCGTCGTGGACTGGGGAAACACCATATATTTT.

The chain is built from TRBV30 and TRBJ1-2; D unclear. This CDR3 contains 12 residues. Germline CDR1 is GTSNPN and CDR2 is SVGIG (reference sequence). The V and J ends lost 1 base and 5 bases respectively, with 8 bases between them. CDR3 in amino acids: CAWSESQYGYTF. As DNA, the CDR3 is TGTGCCTGGAGTGAATCACAGTATGGCTACACCTTC.

This sequence joins TRBV5-1 and TRBJ2-1, with D possibly matching TRBD2 (6 bases). Trimming removed 0 bases at V and 4 bases at J, with 14 bases between. The length of the CDR3 is 16 residues. Per germline, CDR1 SGHRS and CDR2 YFSETQ. The CDR3 loop is CASSLAGDSNYNEQFF. The CDR3 DNA reads TGCGCCAGCAGCTTGGCCGGGGACTCCAATTACAATGAGCAGTTCTTC.

V gene TRBV10-2 combines with J gene TRBJ1-3; possible D gene TRBD1, 6 bases. This CDR3 is built from 16 residues. V lost 5 bases and J 0 bases, leaving 14 bases between the germline ends. The germline CDR1 and CDR2 sequences are WSHSY and SAAADI. CDR3 in DNA: TGCGCCAGCAGTCCGGACAGCCATCTCTCTGGAAACACCATATATTTT. This gives the protein CASSPDSHLSGNTIYF.

The chain couples TRBV19 to TRBJ2-2; D gene ambiguous. Trimming stripped 6 bases from V and 4 bases from J, with 15 bases between. The germline gives CDR1 LNHDA, CDR2 SQIVND (reference sequence). The CDR3 consists of 15 residues. DNA of the CDR3: TGTGCCAGTAGAAGAGGAACCGCGGCCACCGGGGAGCTGTTTTTT. It translates to CASRRGTAATGELFF.

The chain recombines TRBV7-2 with TRBJ2-1; 14 nucleotides match TRBD2. V gave up 2 bases and J gave up 8 bases; unmatched junction bases: 2. Germline V gives CDR1 SGHTA, CDR2 FQGNSA. This CDR3 has 15 residues. CDR3 bases: TGTGCCAGCAGCTTACGACTAGCGGGAGGGGATGAGCAGTTCTTC. It is translated as CASSLRLAGGDEQFF. Using reference TRBV7-2 and TRBJ2-1 for the parts outside the CDR3, the full variable domain is GAGVSQSPSNKVTEKGKDVELRCDPISGHTALYWYRQSLGQGLEFLIYFQGNSAPDKSGLPSDRFSAERTGGSVSTLTIQRTQQEDSAVYLCASSLRLAGGDEQFFGPGTRLTVL.

This rearrangement joins TRBV9 to TRBJ1-1, with D unresolved. Germline V gene sequence: CDR1 SGDLS, CDR2 YYNGEE. This CDR3 is built from 14 residues. V was shortened by 6 bases and J by 2 bases, with 14 bases between the two germline ends. The CDR3 sequence: CASTPDFYNTEAFF. The CDR3 nucleotides read TGTGCCAGCACCCCGGACTTTTATAACACTGAAGCTTTCTTT.

The chain uses TRBV12-5 and TRBJ1-1, with a possible D match to TRBD1 (6 bases). The CDR3 sequence is 13 residues long. Germline CDR1 and CDR2: LGHNT and FRNRAP. Trimming took 10 bases from V and 4 from J, leaving 16 bases between them. CDR3 in amino acids: CATNTGGLTEAFF. DNA for the CDR3: TGTGCTACCAATACGGGGGGGCTCACTGAAGCTTTCTTT.

The chain recombines TRBV6-1 with TRBJ2-2, with D possibly matching TRBD2 (6 bases). The CDR3 consists of 18 residues. The germline V gene has CDR1 MNHNS and CDR2 SASEGT. The V end was cut by 0 bases, the J end by 6 bases, with 20 bases between. The CDR3 nucleotides are TGTGCCAGCAGTGAAGCGCTTAGTATACTAGCCGGATCCGGGGAGCTGTTTTTT. Its protein is CASSEALSILAGSGELFF.

The chain carries TRBV28 and TRBJ1-5, with D possibly matching TRBD1 (5 bases). V gave up 7 bases and J gave up 1 base, with 14 bases separating them. Per the germline V gene, CDR1 is MDHEN and CDR2 is SYDVKM. This CDR3 contains 15 residues. The CDR3 is CASTIGGVSNQPQHF. CDR3 DNA sequence: TGTGCCAGCACCATAGGAGGGGTAAGCAATCAGCCCCAGCATTTT.

The rearrangement joins TRBV5-1 to TRBJ2-1; the match to TRBD2 covers 8 bases. V was pared by 2 bases and J by 6 bases, with 7 bases of the junction left unmatched. The germline CDR1 and CDR2 sequences are SGHRS and YFSETQ. This CDR3 comprises 15 residues. The CDR3 DNA follows: TGCGCCAGCAGCTTTGAGGGACTAGGGCGCAATGAGCAGTTCTTC. Translation: CASSFEGLGRNEQFF.

The rearrangement links TRBV30 to TRBJ1-4; the match to TRBD1 covers 12 bases. The junction had 3 bases not matched to a gene; V was cut back by 5 bases and J by 8 bases. CDR1 is GTSNPN and CDR2 is SVGIG in the germline V gene (reference sequence). There are 13 residues in the CDR3. CDR3 region: CAWGTGGREKLFF. The CDR3 bases are TGTGCCTGGGGGACAGGGGGCCGGGAAAAACTGTTTTTT.

V and J are TRBV19 and TRBJ2-5; 7 positions match TRBD1. The germline V gene encodes CDR1 LNHDA and CDR2 SQIVND (reference sequence). With V trimmed by 1 base and J by 1 base, 9 bases remained unmatched. The CDR3 is 17 residues long. CDR3 sequence reads: CASSIGQGITVQETQYF. The DNA for the CDR3 is TGTGCCAGTAGTATAGGACAGGGAATCACTGTCCAAGAGACCCAGTACTTC. Full variable domain (rest looked up from reference TRBV19 and TRBJ2-5): DGGITQSPKYLFRKEGQNVTLSCEQNLNHDAMYWYRQDPGQGLRLIYYSQIVNDFQKGDIAEGYSVSREKKESFPLTVTSAQKNPTAFYLCASSIGQGITVQETQYFGPGTRLLVL.

This sequence joins TRBV4-1 and TRBJ1-5; TRBD1 might be the D (6 bases). CDR1 MGHRA and CDR2 YSYEKL come from the germline V gene. With 2 bases removed from V and 1 base from J, the gap between germline ends came to 9 bases. CDR3 length equals 15 residues. DNA for the CDR3: TGCGCCAGCAGCCAATCGGGGGGCAGCAATCAGCCCCAGCATTTT. It yields the protein CASSQSGGSNQPQHF.

The chain is built from TRBV7-9 and TRBJ1-1, with D possibly being TRBD1 (5 bases). V lost 1 base, J lost 10 bases, and 10 bases lay in between. The germline V gene has CDR1 SEHNR and CDR2 FQNEAQ (reference sequence). This CDR3 comprises 12 residues. CDR3 residues: CASSLVDRGAFF. The CDR3 DNA sequence: TGTGCCAGCAGCTTAGTTGACAGAGGAGCTTTCTTT.

The rearrangement joins TRBV10-1 to TRBJ1-2, with 9 bases aligning to TRBD1. Germline lookup yields CDR1 WNHNN and CDR2 SYGVQD (reference sequence). Trimming at V came to 5 bases and at J to 5 bases, leaving 3 bases not matched to a gene. The CDR3 contains 13 residues. The CDR3 loop reads CASSPGQGYGYTF. As DNA, the CDR3 is TGCGCCAGCAGTCCGGGACAGGGATATGGCTACACCTTC.

The gene calls are TRBV4-3 and TRBJ2-1; 12 nucleotides agree with TRBD2. V was clipped by 4 bases and J by 2 bases; unmatched bases: 3. The CDR3 extends over 16 amino acids. The V gene's germline CDR1 is LGHNA and CDR2 YSLEER. CDR3 sequence: CASSRLAGVTYNEQFF. CDR3 nucleotides: TGCGCCAGCAGCCGACTAGCGGGAGTGACCTACAATGAGCAGTTCTTC.

As for this clone: A read error may account for a junction end that differs from germline. The chain recombines TRBV27 with TRBJ2-1; 11 positions match TRBD2. The germline V gene encodes CDR1 MNHEY and CDR2 SMNVEV (reference sequence). The CDR3 loop spans 14 amino acids. The CDR3 sequence: CASSSSTKTSGKIF. CDR3 nucleotide sequence: TGTGCCAGCAGTTCCTCCACCAAGACTAGCGGGAAGATCTTC.

The rearrangement links TRBV27 to TRBJ1-3; 8 nucleotides match TRBD1. Germline CDR1 reads MNHEY; CDR2 reads SMNVEV (reference sequence). V shed 3 bases and J 3 bases; nucleotides not matched to a gene: 4. The CDR3 sequence is 15 residues long. For the CDR3, the DNA is TGTGCCAGCAGTTTCCTCGGGACAGGTGGAAACACCATATATTTT. As protein: CASSFLGTGGNTIYF.

V usage is TRBV14 and J usage is TRBJ2-1; no reliable D call. With 4 bases removed from V and 0 bases from J, the gap between germline ends came to 13 bases. CDR3 size: 16 residues. CDR1 SGHDN and CDR2 FVKESK come from the germline V gene. The CDR3 region is CASSRLGRNSYNEQFF. CDR3 DNA: TGTGCCAGCAGCCGGCTAGGTCGGAACTCCTACAATGAGCAGTTCTTC.

The chain has TRBV19 and TRBJ2-1, with D possibly being TRBD2 (5 bases). The CDR3 covers 15 residues. Germline V gene sequence: CDR1 LNHDA, CDR2 SQIVND (reference sequence). The V end was cut by 5 bases, the J end by 0 bases, with 11 bases between. The CDR3, as DNA: TGTGCCAGTAGTCAAGCGGTCAGCTCCTACAATGAGCAGTTCTTC. It codes for CASSQAVSSYNEQFF.

This clone has just one count. The chain carries TRBV6-5 and TRBJ2-5; possibly TRBD1 for D (5 bases). V was cut by 0 bases and J by 5 bases, with 13 bases left in between. CDR1 and CDR2 from the germline V gene are MNHEY and SVGAGI. The CDR3 extends over 15 amino acids. CDR3 sequence (DNA): TGTGCCAGCAGTTACTCAAGCAGGGTGGCCGAGACCCAGTACTTC. Protein product: CASSYSSRVAETQYF.